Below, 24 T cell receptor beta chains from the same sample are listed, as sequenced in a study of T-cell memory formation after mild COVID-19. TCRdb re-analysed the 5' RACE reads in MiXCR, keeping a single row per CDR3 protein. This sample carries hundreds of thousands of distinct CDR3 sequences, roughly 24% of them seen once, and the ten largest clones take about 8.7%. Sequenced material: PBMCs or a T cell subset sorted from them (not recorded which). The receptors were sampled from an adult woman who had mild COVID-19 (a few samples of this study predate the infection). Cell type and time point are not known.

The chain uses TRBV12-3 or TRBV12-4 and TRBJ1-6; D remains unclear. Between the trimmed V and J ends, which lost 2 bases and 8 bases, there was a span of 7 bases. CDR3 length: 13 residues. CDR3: CASSLFGDSPLHF. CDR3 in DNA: TGTGCCAGCAGTTTATTCGGGGATTCACCCCTCCACTTT.

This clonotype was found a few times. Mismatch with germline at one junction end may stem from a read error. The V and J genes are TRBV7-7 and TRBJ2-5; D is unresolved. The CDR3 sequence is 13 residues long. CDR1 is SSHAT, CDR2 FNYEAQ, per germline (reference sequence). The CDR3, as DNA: TGTGCTAGCAGCTTTGGAGTACGGGAGACCCAGTACTTC. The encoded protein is CASSFGVRETQYF.

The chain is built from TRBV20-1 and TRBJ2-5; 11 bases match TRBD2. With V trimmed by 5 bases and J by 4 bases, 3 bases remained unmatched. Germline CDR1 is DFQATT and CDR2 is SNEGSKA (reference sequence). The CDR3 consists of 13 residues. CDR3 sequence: CSAPGTSGETQYF. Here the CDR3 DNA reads TGCAGTGCTCCAGGGACTAGCGGAGAGACCCAGTACTTC.

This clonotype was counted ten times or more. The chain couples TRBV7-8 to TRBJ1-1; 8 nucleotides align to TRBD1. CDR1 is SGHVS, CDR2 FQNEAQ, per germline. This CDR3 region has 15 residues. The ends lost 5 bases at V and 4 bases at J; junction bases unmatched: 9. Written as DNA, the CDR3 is TGTGCCAGCAGCCTGGACAGGGCGTTCGGCACTGAAGCTTTCTTT. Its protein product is CASSLDRAFGTEAFF.

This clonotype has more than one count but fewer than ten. In nucleotides, the CDR3 is TGCAGTGCTTCCGACAGGGGTCAGCCCCAGCATTTT. This sequence encodes CSASDRGQPQHF. The chain couples TRBV20-1 to TRBJ1-5; 8 positions match TRBD1. With V trimmed by 5 bases and J by 6 bases, 3 bases remained unmatched. The CDR3 is 12 amino acids. Per germline, CDR1 DFQATT and CDR2 SNEGSKA (reference sequence).

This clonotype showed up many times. CDR3 in DNA: TGCGCCAGCAGCCAAGAAAAGGGCAGAACCTACAATGAGCAGTTCTTC. The encoded protein is CASSQEKGRTYNEQFF. This chain joins TRBV4-1 and TRBJ2-1; D gene uncertain. In germline, CDR1 is MGHRA, CDR2 YSYEKL. V gave up 0 bases and J gave up 2 bases, with 11 bases separating them. The CDR3 is made up of 16 amino acids.

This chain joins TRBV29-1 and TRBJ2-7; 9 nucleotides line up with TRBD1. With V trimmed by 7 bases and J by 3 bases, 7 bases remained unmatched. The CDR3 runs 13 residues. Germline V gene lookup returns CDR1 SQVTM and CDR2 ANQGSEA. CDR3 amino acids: CSATGTGNYEQYF. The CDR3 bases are TGCAGCGCAACCGGGACAGGGAACTACGAGCAGTACTTC.

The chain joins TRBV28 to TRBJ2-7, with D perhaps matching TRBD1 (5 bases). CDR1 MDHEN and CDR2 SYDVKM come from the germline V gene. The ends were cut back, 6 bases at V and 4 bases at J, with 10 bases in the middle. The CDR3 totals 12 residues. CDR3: CASSLKGYEQYF. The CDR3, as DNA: TGTGCCAGCAGCCTGAAGGGGTACGAGCAGTACTTC.

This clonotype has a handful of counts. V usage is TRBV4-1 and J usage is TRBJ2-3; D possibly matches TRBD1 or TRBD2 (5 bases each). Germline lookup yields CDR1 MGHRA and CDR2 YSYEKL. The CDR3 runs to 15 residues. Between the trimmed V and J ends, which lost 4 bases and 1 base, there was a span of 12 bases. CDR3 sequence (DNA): TGCGCCAGCAGCCCACTAGGGGTTGGCACAGATACGCAGTATTTT. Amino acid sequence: CASSPLGVGTDTQYF.

CDR3 nucleotide sequence: TGTGCCAGCAGCTTAGACAGGTGGTTCTCTGGGGCCAACGTCCTGACTTTC. Protein product: CASSLDRWFSGANVLTF. The rearrangement joins TRBV7-2 to TRBJ2-6, with D possibly TRBD1 on 5 matching bases. Trimming removed 1 base from V and 0 bases from J, with 10 bases in between. The germline CDR1 and CDR2 sequences are SGHTA and FQGNSA. The CDR3 length is 17 residues. Using reference TRBV7-2 and TRBJ2-6 for the parts outside the CDR3, the full variable domain is GAGVSQSPSNKVTEKGKDVELRCDPISGHTALYWYRQSLGQGLEFLIYFQGNSAPDKSGLPSDRFSAERTGGSVSTLTIQRTQQEDSAVYLCASSLDRWFSGANVLTFGAGSRLTVL.

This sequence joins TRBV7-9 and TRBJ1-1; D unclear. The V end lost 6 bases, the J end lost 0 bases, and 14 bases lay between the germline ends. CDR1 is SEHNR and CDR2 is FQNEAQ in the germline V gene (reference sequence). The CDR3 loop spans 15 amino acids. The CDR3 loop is CASSRKGNLNTEAFF. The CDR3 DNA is TGTGCCAGCAGTAGAAAAGGGAACTTGAACACTGAAGCTTTCTTT. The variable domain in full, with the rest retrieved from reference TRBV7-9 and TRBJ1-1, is DTGVSQNPRHKITKRGQNVTFRCDPISEHNRLYWYRQTLGQGPEFLTYFQNEAQLEKSRLLSDRFSAERPKGSFSTLEIQRTEQGDSAMYLCASSRKGNLNTEAFFGQGTRLTVV.

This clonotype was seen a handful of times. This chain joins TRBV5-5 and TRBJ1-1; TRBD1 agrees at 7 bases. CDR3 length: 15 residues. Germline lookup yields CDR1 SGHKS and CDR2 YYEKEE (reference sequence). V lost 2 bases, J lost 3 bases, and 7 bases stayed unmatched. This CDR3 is CASSLRQGTYTEAFF. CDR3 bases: TGTGCCAGCAGCTTAAGACAGGGAACTTACACTGAAGCTTTCTTT.

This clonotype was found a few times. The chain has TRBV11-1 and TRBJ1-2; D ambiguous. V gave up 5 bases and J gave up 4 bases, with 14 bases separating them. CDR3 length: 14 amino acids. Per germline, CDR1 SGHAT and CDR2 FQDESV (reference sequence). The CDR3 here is CASSPRHHPYGYTF. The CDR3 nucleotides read TGTGCCAGCAGCCCGAGACACCACCCCTATGGCTACACCTTC.

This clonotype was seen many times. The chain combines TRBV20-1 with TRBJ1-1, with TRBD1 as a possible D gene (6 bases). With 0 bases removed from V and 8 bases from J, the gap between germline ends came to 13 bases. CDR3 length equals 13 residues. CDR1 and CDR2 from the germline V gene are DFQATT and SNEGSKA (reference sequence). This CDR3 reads CSARDLRGTEAFF. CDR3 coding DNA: TGCAGTGCTAGAGATCTTAGAGGGACAGAAGCTTTCTTT.

CDR3 DNA: TGCAGTGCTAGGGATAGCGGGGGCACAGATACGCAGTATTTT. Residues: CSARDSGGTDTQYF. The V gene is TRBV20-1, the J gene TRBJ2-3; 8 bases map to TRBD2. The CDR3 covers 14 residues. The V segment lost 3 bases and the J segment 1 base; nucleotides outside the gene matches: 3. The germline V gene has CDR1 DFQATT and CDR2 SNEGSKA (reference sequence).

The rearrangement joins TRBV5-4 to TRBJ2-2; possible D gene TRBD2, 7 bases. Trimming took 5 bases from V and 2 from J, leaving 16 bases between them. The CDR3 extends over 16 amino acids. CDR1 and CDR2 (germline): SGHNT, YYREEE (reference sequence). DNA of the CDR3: TGTGCCAGCAGTCCCGAGAGGGGGGGAAACACCGGGGAGCTGTTTTTT. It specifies CASSPERGGNTGELFF.

The CDR3 is CSARGGLAEETQYF. The CDR3 DNA sequence: TGCAGTGCTAGAGGAGGGCTAGCGGAAGAGACCCAGTACTTC. This chain uses TRBV20-1 with TRBJ2-5; 7 bases align to TRBD2. After removal of 1 base from V and 3 bases from J, the junction contained 5 bases not matched to a gene. The CDR3 covers 14 residues. Germline-derived CDR1 and CDR2 are DFQATT and SNEGSKA (reference sequence).

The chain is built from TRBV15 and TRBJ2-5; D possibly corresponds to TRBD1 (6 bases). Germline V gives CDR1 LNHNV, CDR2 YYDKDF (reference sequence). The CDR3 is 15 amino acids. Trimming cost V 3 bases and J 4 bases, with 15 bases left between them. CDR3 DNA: TGTGCCACCAGCAGGGACAGAAGGCACCCAGAGACCCAGTACTTC. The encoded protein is CATSRDRRHPETQYF.

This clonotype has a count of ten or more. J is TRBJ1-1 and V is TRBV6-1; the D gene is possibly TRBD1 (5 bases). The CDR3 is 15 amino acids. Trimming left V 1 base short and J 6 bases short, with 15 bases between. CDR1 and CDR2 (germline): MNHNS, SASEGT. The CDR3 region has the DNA TGTGCCAGCAGTGAAGATCTGGGGCGCGTCTCTGAAGCTTTCTTT. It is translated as CASSEDLGRVSEAFF.

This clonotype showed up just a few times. CDR3 loop: CASLSWAASDEQFF. DNA for the CDR3: TGTGCCAGCTTAAGTTGGGCGGCGAGCGATGAGCAGTTCTTC. The chain employs TRBV27 and TRBJ2-1; D unresolved. The CDR3 sequence is 14 residues long. Trimming cost V 8 bases and J 8 bases, with 19 bases left between them. The V gene's germline CDR1 is MNHEY and CDR2 SMNVEV (reference sequence).

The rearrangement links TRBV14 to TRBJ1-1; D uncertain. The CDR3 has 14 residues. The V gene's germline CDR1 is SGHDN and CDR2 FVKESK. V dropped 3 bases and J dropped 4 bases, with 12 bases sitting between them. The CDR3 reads CASSHNAVGTEAFF. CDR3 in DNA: TGTGCCAGCAGCCATAATGCAGTGGGCACTGAAGCTTTCTTT.

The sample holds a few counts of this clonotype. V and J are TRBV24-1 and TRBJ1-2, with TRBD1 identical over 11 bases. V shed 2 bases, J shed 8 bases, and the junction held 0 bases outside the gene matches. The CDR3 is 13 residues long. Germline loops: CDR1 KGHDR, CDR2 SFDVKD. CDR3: CATSDWDRGGYTF. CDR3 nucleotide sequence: TGTGCCACCAGTGATTGGGACAGGGGGGGCTACACCTTC.

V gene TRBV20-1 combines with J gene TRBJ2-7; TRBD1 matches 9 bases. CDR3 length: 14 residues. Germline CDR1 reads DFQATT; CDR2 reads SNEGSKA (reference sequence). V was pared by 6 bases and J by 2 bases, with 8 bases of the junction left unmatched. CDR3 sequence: CSAHGQGWTYEQYF. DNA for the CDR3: TGCAGTGCCCATGGACAGGGGTGGACCTACGAGCAGTACTTC.

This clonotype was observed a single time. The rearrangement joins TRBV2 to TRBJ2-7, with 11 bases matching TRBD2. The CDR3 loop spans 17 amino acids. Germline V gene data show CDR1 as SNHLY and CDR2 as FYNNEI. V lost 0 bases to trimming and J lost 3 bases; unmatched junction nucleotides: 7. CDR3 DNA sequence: TGTGCCAGCAGTGAAGCTCTTTTGACTAGCGGGATCTACGAGCAGTACTTC. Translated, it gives CASSEALLTSGIYEQYF.